This record concerns one T cell receptor (beta chain) sequence. Its cognate antigen is unknown. The CDR3 extends 3 residues past the end of the read, so its final part is completed from the germline J gene. Using immunoSEQ multiplex PCR, the repertoire was profiled, and TCRdb retains in-frame clones only, with some absent. The sample table sets out about 21,000 clones. The V gene lost 7 bases and the J gene lost 5 bases, with 20 bases spanning the gap. CDR3 size: 15 residues. Germline V gives CDR1 SNHLY, CDR2 FYNNEI. These data belong to a study of T cells in women clearing cervical HPV infection. Study details: Case blood was drawn a median approximately five months after lesion detection. General study points: Combining TCR richness with V gene abundances gave approximately 0.8 AUC.

This sequence was found in a woman between 18 and 69 years old with a cervical HPV16 infection that either progressed to CIN3+ or cleared (not recorded which). This chain connects TRBV2 to TRBJ2-5; tentative D call: TRBD2 (6 bases). Sequenced input: blood buffy coat. CDR3 bases read: TGTGCCAGCACCCCCTATGGGGGGAGGAAGGAGACC. Translated, it gives CASTPYGGRKET. The CDR3 in its entirety is CASTPYGGRKETQYF.